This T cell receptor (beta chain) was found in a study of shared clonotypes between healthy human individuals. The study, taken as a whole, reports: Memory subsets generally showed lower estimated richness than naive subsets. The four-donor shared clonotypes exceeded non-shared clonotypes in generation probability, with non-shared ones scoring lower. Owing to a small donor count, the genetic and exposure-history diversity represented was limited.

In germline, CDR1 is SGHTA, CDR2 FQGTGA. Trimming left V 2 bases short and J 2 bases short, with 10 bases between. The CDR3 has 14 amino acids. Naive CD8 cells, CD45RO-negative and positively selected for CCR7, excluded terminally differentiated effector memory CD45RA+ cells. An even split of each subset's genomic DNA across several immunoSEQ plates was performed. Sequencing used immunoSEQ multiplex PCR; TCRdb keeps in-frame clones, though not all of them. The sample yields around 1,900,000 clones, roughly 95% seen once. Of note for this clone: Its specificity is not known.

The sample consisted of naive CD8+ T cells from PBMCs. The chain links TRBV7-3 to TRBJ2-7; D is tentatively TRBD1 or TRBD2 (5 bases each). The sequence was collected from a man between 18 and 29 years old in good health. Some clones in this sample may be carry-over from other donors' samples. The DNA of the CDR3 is TGTGCCAGCAGCTTATTCGGGGCCACCTACGAGCAGTACTTC. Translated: CASSLFGATYEQYF.